One and the same sample provided the 26 T cell receptor beta chains below, sequenced in a study of shared clonotypes between healthy human individuals. Profiling relied on immunoSEQ multiplex PCR, and the TCRdb table lists in-frame clones only, not all of them. The sample lists over a million clones; 96% were seen once. Sample: naive CD4+ T cells sorted from blood. The subset here: CD45RA+ positively selected. These receptors were taken from a man aged 25 to 40 in good health.

This clone has only one observation. The rearrangement uses TRBV11-2 and TRBJ2-3; a weak D match, TRBD2 (5 bases). Germline-derived CDR1 and CDR2 are SGHAT and FQNNGV. The V end lost 5 bases, the J end lost 3 bases, and 12 bases lay between the germline ends. CDR3 size: 14 residues. The CDR3 coding sequence is TGTGCCAGCAGCCTTGCGGGCAGAACAGATACGCAGTATTTT. This gives the protein CASSLAGRTDTQYF.

The chain combines TRBV5-6 with TRBJ2-6, with 7 bases that match TRBD1. Per the germline V gene, CDR1 is SGHDT and CDR2 is YYEEEE. The junction had 8 bases not matched to a gene; V was cut back by 2 bases and J by 0 bases. The CDR3 is 18 residues long. CDR3 sequence reads: CASSLRTGLNSGANVLTF. Written as DNA, the CDR3 is TGTGCCAGCAGCTTACGGACAGGACTCAACTCTGGGGCCAACGTCCTGACTTTC.

The chain uses TRBV5-1 and TRBJ1-1; the D gene is possibly TRBD1 (5 bases). CDR1 and CDR2 (germline): SGHRS, YFSETQ. The CDR3 sequence is 15 residues long. V shed 4 bases and J shed 1 base, with 14 bases lying between them. The CDR3 sequence: CASSQRDSRNTEAFF. The CDR3 DNA reads TGCGCCAGCAGCCAAAGGGACTCTCGGAACACTGAAGCTTTCTTT.

CDR3: CASSPLGIRGNTEAFF. CDR3 in DNA: TGTGCCAGCAGCCCCTTGGGGATACGGGGGAACACTGAAGCTTTCTTT. V gene TRBV9 combines with J gene TRBJ1-1; D unclear. V was shortened by 4 bases and J by 1 base, with 17 bases between the two germline ends. Germline CDR1 reads SGDLS; CDR2 reads YYNGEE. CDR3 length equals 16 residues.

CDR3 in amino acids: CATSGRGYEQFF. Written as DNA, the CDR3 is TGTGCCACCAGCGGTAGGGGGTATGAGCAGTTCTTC. J is TRBJ2-1 and V is TRBV15; perhaps TRBD1 as D (6 bases). CDR1 and CDR2 (germline): LNHNV, YYDKDF (reference sequence). This CDR3 has 12 amino acids. Trimming took off 5 bases at V and 8 bases at J, with 10 bases between the two ends. The entire variable domain, with the rest obtained from reference TRBV15 and TRBJ2-1, is as follows: DAMVIQNPRYQVTQFGKPVTLSCSQTLNHNVMYWYQQKSSQAPKLLFHYYDKDFNNEADTPDNFQSRRPNTSFCFLDIRSPGLGDTAMYLCATSGRGYEQFFGPGTRLTVL.

This rearrangement joins TRBV30 to TRBJ2-4; 10 bases are shared with TRBD1. V was pared by 5 bases and J by 2 bases, with 12 bases of the junction left unmatched. This CDR3 is 17 amino acids long. In germline, CDR1 is GTSNPN, CDR2 SVGIG (reference sequence). The CDR3 sequence is CAWSRDRGRLTKNIQYF. CDR3 coding DNA: TGTGCCTGGTCCCGGGACAGGGGAAGGTTAACCAAAAACATTCAGTACTTC.

The CDR3 DNA reads TGCAGCGCAGGGCGGGAGTTAGATACGCAGTATTTT. It yields the protein CSAGRELDTQYF. The chain uses TRBV29-1 and TRBJ2-3, with 7 bases fitting TRBD2. This CDR3 spans 12 amino acids. Losses at the gene ends were 7 bases for V and 5 bases for J; bases not matched to a gene: 6. The V gene's germline CDR1 is SQVTM and CDR2 ANQGSEA.

The chain combines TRBV30 with TRBJ1-1, with TRBD1 as a possible D gene (5 bases). This CDR3 has 12 residues. The V gene lost 5 bases and the J gene lost 0 bases, with 7 bases spanning the gap. CDR1 is GTSNPN and CDR2 is SVGIG in the germline V gene (reference sequence). CDR3 sequence (DNA): TGTGCCTGGGGGGGGATGAACACTGAAGCTTTCTTT. It yields the protein CAWGGMNTEAFF. The variable domain in full, with the rest retrieved from reference TRBV30 and TRBJ1-1, is SQTIHQWPATLVQPVGSPLSLECTVEGTSNPNLYWYRQAAGRGLQLLFYSVGIGQISSEVPQNLSASRPQDRQFILSSKKLLLSDSGFYLCAWGGMNTEAFFGQGTRLTVV.

V gene TRBV14 combines with J gene TRBJ1-2, with 7 bases identical to TRBD1. This CDR3 is 17 amino acids long. Germline V gene data show CDR1 as SGHDN and CDR2 as FVKESK. The junction had 13 bases not matched to a gene; V was cut back by 1 base and J by 5 bases. The CDR3 spells CASSQGMDRRSLYGYTF. The CDR3 DNA follows: TGTGCCAGCAGCCAAGGGATGGACAGGCGTTCTTTATATGGCTACACCTTC. Looking up the rest from reference TRBV14 and TRBJ1-2 gives the full variable domain: EAGVTQFPSHSVIEKGQTVTLRCDPISGHDNLYWYRRVMGKEIKFLLHFVKESKQDESGMPNNRFLAERTGGTYSTLKVQPAELEDSGVYFCASSQGMDRRSLYGYTFGSGTRLTVV.

Regarding this clone: This sample also contains other DNA sequences that code for the same CDR3. The V gene is TRBV5-1, the J gene TRBJ2-1; D not resolved. CDR1 and CDR2 from the germline V gene are SGHRS and YFSETQ. Trimming took off 5 bases at V and 5 bases at J, with 11 bases between the two ends. This CDR3 is built from 13 residues. The CDR3 nucleotides are TGCGCCAGCAGTTCCGGAACGAACAATGAGCAGTTCTTC. Translating it yields CASSSGTNNEQFF.

The chain employs TRBV11-3 and TRBJ2-1; D is undetermined. Germline-derived CDR1 and CDR2 are SGHNT and YENEEA. The CDR3 is 15 residues long. V shed 5 bases and J shed 0 bases, with 11 bases lying between them. CDR3 amino acids: CASSSSWSSYNEQFF. The CDR3 DNA is TGTGCCAGCAGCAGTTCTTGGAGCTCCTACAATGAGCAGTTCTTC.

This clone was counted a single time. This chain uses TRBV6-1 with TRBJ1-1, with 7 bases identical to TRBD1. Per germline, CDR1 MNHNS and CDR2 SASEGT. The CDR3 is 15 amino acids. Trimming at V came to 5 bases and at J to 1 base, leaving 7 bases not matched to a gene. Written as DNA, the CDR3 is TGTGCCAGCAGTCTAGACAGGGTTACGAACACTGAAGCTTTCTTT. The encoded protein is CASSLDRVTNTEAFF.

A remark on this clone: The same CDR3 is also encoded by other DNA sequences in this sample. CDR3 DNA sequence: TGTGCCAGCTCACCCGGGGGCTCTGGAAACACCATATATTTT. Its translation is CASSPGGSGNTIYF. This chain uses TRBV18 with TRBJ1-3; tentatively, D is TRBD1 (5 bases). The CDR3 spans 14 residues. Germline CDR1 reads KGHSH; CDR2 reads LQKENI. Deletions cut 3 bases from V and 0 bases from J, with 6 bases between.

The V and J genes are TRBV5-1 and TRBJ2-3, with unresolved D. Germline V CDR1 and CDR2: SGHRS, YFSETQ. V lost 4 bases, J lost 1 base, and 13 bases lay in between. This CDR3 contains 15 residues. The CDR3 nucleotides are TGCGCCAGCAGCGACAACCTTCTGCGCACAGATACGCAGTATTTT. Its protein product is CASSDNLLRTDTQYF.

The rearrangement links TRBV7-8 to TRBJ2-7; 9 bases are a match to TRBD2. This CDR3 spans 15 amino acids. Per germline, CDR1 SGHVS and CDR2 FQNEAQ. The ends lost 4 bases at V and 3 bases at J; junction bases unmatched: 7. For the CDR3, the DNA is TGTGCCAGCAGCTCGCGGGGGGGGACACACTACGAGCAGTACTTC. It encodes CASSSRGGTHYEQYF.

Concerning this clone: Other nucleotide sequences from this sample produce the same CDR3. The chain uses TRBV6-5 and TRBJ1-2, with a possible D match to TRBD1 (5 bases). This CDR3 is 15 amino acids long. Trimming cost V 0 bases and J 2 bases, with 10 bases left between them. Germline CDR1 MNHEY, CDR2 SVGAGI. The CDR3 here is CASSYSRGANYGYTF. The CDR3 coding sequence is TGTGCCAGCAGTTACTCAAGGGGCGCAAACTATGGCTACACCTTC.

The V gene is TRBV4-1, the J gene TRBJ2-3; TRBD1 aligns across 7 bases. The length of the CDR3 is 14 residues. V shed 3 bases and J 6 bases; nucleotides not matched to a gene: 6. The germline V gene encodes CDR1 MGHRA and CDR2 YSYEKL. CDR3 DNA: TGCGCCAGCAGCCAGCCGGGGACAGCGGATACGCAGTATTTT. The encoded protein is CASSQPGTADTQYF.

The chain carries TRBV7-6 and TRBJ2-7; 8 nucleotides agree with TRBD2. This CDR3 has 13 amino acids. V shed 0 bases and J 6 bases; nucleotides not matched to a gene: 1. Germline assignment: CDR1 SGHVS and CDR2 FNYEAQ. The CDR3 region is CASSLATSGEQYF. Here the CDR3 DNA reads TGTGCCAGCAGCTTAGCTACTAGCGGCGAGCAGTACTTC.

As for this clone: The same CDR3 arises from other DNA sequences in this sample as well. The rearrangement joins TRBV9 to TRBJ2-7; 14 nucleotides line up with TRBD2. CDR1 and CDR2 (germline): SGDLS, YYNGEE. This CDR3 has 16 amino acids. After removal of 2 bases from V and 6 bases from J, the junction contained 7 bases not matched to a gene. CDR3 sequence (DNA): TGTGCCAGCAGCGTGGGGGGACTAGCGGGAGAGGTCGAGCAGTACTTC. The encoded protein is CASSVGGLAGEVEQYF. Drawing the rest from reference TRBV9 and TRBJ2-7, the complete variable domain is DSGVTQTPKHLITATGQRVTLRCSPRSGDLSVYWYQQSLDQGLQFLIQYYNGEERAKGNILERFSAQQFPDLHSELNLSSLELGDSALYFCASSVGGLAGEVEQYFGPGTRLTVT.

This chain joins TRBV5-1 and TRBJ2-2; D is possibly TRBD1 or TRBD2 (5 bases each). Germline CDR1 reads SGHRS; CDR2 reads YFSETQ. V was shortened by 4 bases and J by 7 bases, with 17 bases between the two germline ends. This CDR3 is built from 15 residues. For the CDR3, the DNA is TGCGCCAGCAGCCCCCTCCCGGGGCCCGGCGGGGAGCTGTTTTTT. Encoded protein: CASSPLPGPGGELFF.

As for this clone: The DNA is left out, because the CDR3 cannot be placed on it with certainty; the CDR3 is given as TCRdb lists it. The gene calls are TRBV2 and TRBJ2-2; the table names TRBD1, a call not compared with the DNA. With termini counted, the CDR3 has 17 amino acids. Germline CDR1 is SNHLY and CDR2 is FYNNEI. The CDR3: CASSSSAGQINTGELFF.

This clone was seen only a few times. The chain couples TRBV7-9 to TRBJ1-2; 8 bases are shared with TRBD1. This CDR3 spans 13 amino acids. V dropped 5 bases and J dropped 3; count of bases not matched to a gene: 2. The germline gives CDR1 SEHNR, CDR2 FQNEAQ (reference sequence). The chain's CDR3 is CASSKTGDYGYTF. CDR3 in DNA: TGTGCCAGCAGCAAGACAGGGGACTATGGCTACACCTTC.

J is TRBJ2-5 and V is TRBV10-3; 10 nucleotides agree with TRBD1. CDR3 length: 12 residues. Looked up from germline, CDR1 is ENHRY and CDR2 is SYGVKD. The J segment lost 5 bases and the V segment lost 10 bases, leaving 4 bases of the junction unmatched. The CDR3 sequence is CASGQGEETQYF. The CDR3 DNA reads as TGTGCCAGCGGACAGGGGGAGGAGACCCAGTACTTC.

This chain connects TRBV5-1 to TRBJ2-2, with 9 bases lining up with TRBD2. CDR3 length equals 15 residues. V lost 0 bases, J lost 7 bases, and 4 bases stayed unmatched. CDR1 is SGHRS and CDR2 is YFSETQ in the germline V gene. In DNA, the CDR3 is TGCGCCAGCAGCTTGGGCGGGAGGGCCGGCGGGGAGCTGTTTTTT. It codes for CASSLGGRAGGELFF.

The rearrangement uses TRBV7-2 and TRBJ2-1, with a possible D match to TRBD2 (6 bases). This CDR3 is built from 15 residues. Trimming removed 5 bases at V and 3 bases at J, with 14 bases between. Germline lookup yields CDR1 SGHTA and CDR2 FQGNSA. CDR3 sequence: CASSILADFYNEQFF. The DNA for the CDR3 is TGTGCCAGCAGCATACTAGCAGACTTCTACAATGAGCAGTTCTTC.

V gene TRBV28 combines with J gene TRBJ2-7; D is ambiguous. The ends were cut back, 5 bases at V and 3 bases at J, with 8 bases in the middle. Germline V CDR1 and CDR2: MDHEN, SYDVKM. This CDR3 is built from 12 residues. CDR3 nucleotides: TGTGCCAGCAGTCCCGAGATCTACGAGCAGTACTTC. It yields the protein CASSPEIYEQYF.